This T cell receptor beta chain was profiled in a study of cytomegalovirus exposure and HLA in healthy donors. Study-level background: Assignment to the Caucasian-associated ancestry cluster applied to 81% of the 300 to 500 genotyped donors.

Germline CDR1 reads MDHEN; CDR2 reads SYDVKM. The CDR3 sequence is 13 residues long. Trimming took off 6 bases at V and 4 bases at J, with 12 bases between the two ends. Study outcomes and limitations: The sole available immune exposure information was CMV serostatus.

As for this clone: Its specificity is unknown.

The study ran its PCR with 60 Vbeta and 13 Jbeta primers. Some clones are missing from TCRdb's copy, which holds only in-frame ones; the method was immunoSEQ multiplex PCR. The sample carries 150,000 to 180,000 clones, 70% to 90% recorded once. Sequenced sample: PBMCs. The chain recombines TRBV28 with TRBJ1-2, with a tentative D call TRBD1 (5 bases). The sequence came from a woman aged 40 to 55 in good health and CMV-seropositive. The CDR3 sequence is CASSLQGLYGYTF. The DNA for the CDR3 is TGTGCCAGCAGCCTGCAGGGTCTCTATGGCTACACCTTC.